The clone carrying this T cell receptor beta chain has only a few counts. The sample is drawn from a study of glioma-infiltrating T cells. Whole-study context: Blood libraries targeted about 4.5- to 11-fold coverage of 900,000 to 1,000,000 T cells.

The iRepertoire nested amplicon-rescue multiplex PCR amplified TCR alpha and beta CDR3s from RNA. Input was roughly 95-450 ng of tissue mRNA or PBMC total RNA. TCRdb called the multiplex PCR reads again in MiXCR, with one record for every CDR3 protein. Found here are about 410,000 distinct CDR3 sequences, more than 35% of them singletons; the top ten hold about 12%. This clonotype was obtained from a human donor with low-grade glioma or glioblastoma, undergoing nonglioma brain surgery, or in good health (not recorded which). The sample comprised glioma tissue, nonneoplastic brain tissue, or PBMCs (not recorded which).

In nucleotides, the CDR3 is TGTGCCAGCAGTTCATTAGCGGGAGTATCCTACGAGCAGTACTTC. Translated: CASSSLAGVSYEQYF. The chain carries TRBV28 and TRBJ2-7; 9 bases fit TRBD2. V was clipped by 4 bases and J by 1 base; unmatched bases: 5. The CDR3 has 15 amino acids. Germline CDR1 MDHEN, CDR2 SYDVKM.